This T cell receptor (beta chain) originates from a study of cytomegalovirus exposure and HLA in healthy donors. Study details: Inside one of the first data releases sat some 85 million unique TCRs taken from HLA-typed donors.

The table lists this clone with a count of one. It was with 60 Vbeta and 13 Jbeta primers that the PCR ran. This table comes from immunoSEQ multiplex PCR, and its TCRdb copy is limited to in-frame clones, with some not included. The sample holds 200,000 or so clones, 80% to 85% seen once. The V gene's germline CDR1 is WSHSY and CDR2 SAAADI. The CDR3 is made up of 16 amino acids. The trim removed 2 bases at V and 2 bases at J, leaving 6 bases unmatched. The genes are TRBV10-2 and TRBJ2-5; the match to TRBD2 covers 9 bases. The TCR was taken from a woman in her forties or fifties in good health and CMV-seropositive. The specimen was PBMCs. CDR3 in amino acids: CASSEMSGRLQETQYF. CDR3 sequence (DNA): TGCGCCAGCAGTGAGATGAGCGGGAGGTTACAAGAGACCCAGTACTTC.